This T cell receptor (beta chain) is from a study of metastatic and nonmetastatic thyroid tumors. Looking at the study overall: Across peripheral blood and tumor or nodule tissue samples taken from malignant and benign thyroid patients, the repertoires were compared with one another. Study conclusions and caveats: In blood and tumor, TCR beta diversity was reportedly significantly higher in malignant thyroid tumors than in benign nodules.

This clone was picked up many times. The antigen is undetermined. Original methodology: Clinicopathological groups of papillary thyroid cancer showed CDR3 differences that were used to build a distant-metastasis classifier. MiXCR re-clonotyped the PCR reads for TCRdb. The authors' filters were not applied to this entry. Seen here are 35,000 to 55,000 clones, about 3.3% observed once, and the top ten hold 9.5% to 10%. Ahead of thyroid surgery, no patient had received treatment of any kind. V lost 3 bases to trimming and J lost 3 bases; unmatched junction nucleotides: 14. This CDR3 comprises 18 residues. Germline assignment: CDR1 MGHRA and CDR2 YSYEKL.

This sequence joins TRBV4-1 and TRBJ2-1, with 7 bases identical to TRBD2. The sample taken for sequencing was blood. This clonotype was obtained from a female donor with papillary thyroid cancer or a benign thyroid nodule (not recorded which). Some clones in this sample may be carry-over from other donors' samples. The CDR3 bases are TGCGCCAGCAGCCAGGGGAGTGGCGGGAGAAGGGTCTACAATGAGCAGTTCTTC. Translation gives CASSQGSGGRRVYNEQFF.